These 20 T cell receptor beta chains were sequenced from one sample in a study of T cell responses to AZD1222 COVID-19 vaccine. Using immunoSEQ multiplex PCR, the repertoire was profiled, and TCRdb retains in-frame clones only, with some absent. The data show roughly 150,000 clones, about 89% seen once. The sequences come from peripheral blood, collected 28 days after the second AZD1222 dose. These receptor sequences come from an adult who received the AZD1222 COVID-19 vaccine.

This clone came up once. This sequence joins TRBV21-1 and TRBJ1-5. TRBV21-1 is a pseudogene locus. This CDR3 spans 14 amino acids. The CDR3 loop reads CASSKGCSSQPQHF. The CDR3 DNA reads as TGTGCCAGCAGCAAAGGCTGTAGTAGTCAGCCCCAGCATTTT.

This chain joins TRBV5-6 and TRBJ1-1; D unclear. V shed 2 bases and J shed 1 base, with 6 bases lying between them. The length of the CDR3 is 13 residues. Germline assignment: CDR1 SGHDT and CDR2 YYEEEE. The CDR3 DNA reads TGTGCCAGCAGCTTAAATCAGAACACTGAAGCTTTCTTT. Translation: CASSLNQNTEAFF.

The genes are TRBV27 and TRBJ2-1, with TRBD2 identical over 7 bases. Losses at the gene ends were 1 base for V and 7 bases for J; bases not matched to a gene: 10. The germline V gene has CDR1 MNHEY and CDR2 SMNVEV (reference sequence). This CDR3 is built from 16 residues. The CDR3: CASSLYGSGGGNEQFF. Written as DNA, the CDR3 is TGTGCCAGCAGTTTATACGGGTCGGGAGGTGGGAATGAGCAGTTCTTC.

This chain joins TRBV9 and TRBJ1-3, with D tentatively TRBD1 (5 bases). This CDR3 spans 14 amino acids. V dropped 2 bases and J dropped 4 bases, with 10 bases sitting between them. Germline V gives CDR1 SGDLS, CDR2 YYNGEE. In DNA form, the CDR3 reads TGTGCCAGCAGCGTTCAGGGTAGCGGAAACACCATATATTTT. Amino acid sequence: CASSVQGSGNTIYF.

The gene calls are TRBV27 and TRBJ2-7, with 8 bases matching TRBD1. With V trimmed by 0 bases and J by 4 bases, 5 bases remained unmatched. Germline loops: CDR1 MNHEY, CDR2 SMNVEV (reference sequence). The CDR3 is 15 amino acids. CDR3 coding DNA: TGTGCCAGCAGTTTATCGCCACAGGGGGTATACGAGCAGTACTTC. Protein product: CASSLSPQGVYEQYF.

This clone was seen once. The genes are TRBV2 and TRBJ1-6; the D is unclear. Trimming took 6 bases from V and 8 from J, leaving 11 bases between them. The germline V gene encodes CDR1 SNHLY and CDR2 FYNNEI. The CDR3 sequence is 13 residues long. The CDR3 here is CASSPPPDSPLHF. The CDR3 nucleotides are TGTGCCAGCAGCCCCCCACCCGATTCACCCCTCCACTTT.

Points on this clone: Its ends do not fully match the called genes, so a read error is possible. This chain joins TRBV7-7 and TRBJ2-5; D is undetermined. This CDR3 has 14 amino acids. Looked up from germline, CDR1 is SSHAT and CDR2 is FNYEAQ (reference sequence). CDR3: CASSLEPASETQYF. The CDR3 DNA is TGTGCTAGCAGCTTAGAGCCGGCGAGTGAGACCCAGTACTTC.

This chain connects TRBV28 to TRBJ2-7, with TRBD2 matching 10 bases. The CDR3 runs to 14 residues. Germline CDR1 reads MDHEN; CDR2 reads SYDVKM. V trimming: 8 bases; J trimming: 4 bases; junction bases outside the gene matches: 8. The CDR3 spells CASQTSGPLYEQYF. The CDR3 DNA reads TGTGCCAGCCAGACTAGCGGGCCGTTATACGAGCAGTACTTC.

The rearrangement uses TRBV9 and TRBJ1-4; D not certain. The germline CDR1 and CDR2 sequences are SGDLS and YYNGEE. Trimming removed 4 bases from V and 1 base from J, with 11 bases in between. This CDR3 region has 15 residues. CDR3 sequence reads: CASSWAGGTNEKLFF. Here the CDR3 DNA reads TGTGCCAGCAGCTGGGCTGGTGGAACTAATGAAAAACTGTTTTTT.

CDR3 DNA: TGTGCCAGCAGCTTGGTAACAGGGCATGGAGAAAAACTGTTTTTT. Translating gives CASSLVTGHGEKLFF. This chain uses TRBV5-6 with TRBJ1-4, with D tentatively TRBD1 (6 bases). From germline, CDR1 is SGHDT and CDR2 YYEEEE. Trimming took off 0 bases at V and 8 bases at J, with 14 bases between the two ends. The CDR3 totals 15 residues.

As DNA, the CDR3 is TGTGCCACCCACGGTGGTTACGAGCAGTACTTC. Translating it yields CATHGGYEQYF. This chain links TRBV27 with TRBJ2-7; no firm D call. The germline gives CDR1 MNHEY, CDR2 SMNVEV (reference sequence). V was trimmed by 10 bases and J by 4 bases, leaving 11 bases between them. The CDR3 is made up of 11 amino acids.

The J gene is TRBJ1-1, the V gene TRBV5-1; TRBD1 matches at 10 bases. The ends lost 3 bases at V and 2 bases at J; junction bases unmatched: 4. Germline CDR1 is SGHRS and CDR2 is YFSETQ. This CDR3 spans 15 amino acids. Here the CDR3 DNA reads TGCGCCAGCAGCTCCCAGACAGGGGGCAACACTGAAGCTTTCTTT. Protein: CASSSQTGGNTEAFF.

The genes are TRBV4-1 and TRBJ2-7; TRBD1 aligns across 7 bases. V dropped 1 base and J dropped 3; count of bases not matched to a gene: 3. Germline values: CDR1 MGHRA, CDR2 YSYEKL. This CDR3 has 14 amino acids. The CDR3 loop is CASSQGQGDYEQYF. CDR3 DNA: TGCGCCAGCAGCCAAGGGCAGGGGGACTACGAGCAGTACTTC.

Written as DNA, the CDR3 is TGTGCCAGCAGCAGAGGAAGACTCCCTGAAGCTTTCTTT. Translation: CASSRGRLPEAFF. V and J are TRBV5-6 and TRBJ1-1; no reliable D call. Trimming left V 4 bases short and J 6 bases short, with 13 bases between. The V gene's germline CDR1 is SGHDT and CDR2 YYEEEE. The CDR3 totals 13 residues.

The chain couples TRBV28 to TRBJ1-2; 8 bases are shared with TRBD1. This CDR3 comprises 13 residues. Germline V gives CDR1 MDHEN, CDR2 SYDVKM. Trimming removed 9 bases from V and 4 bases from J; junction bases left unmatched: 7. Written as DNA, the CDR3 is TGTGCCAGGTCCCGAACAGGGGGCTATGGCTACACCTTC. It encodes CARSRTGGYGYTF.

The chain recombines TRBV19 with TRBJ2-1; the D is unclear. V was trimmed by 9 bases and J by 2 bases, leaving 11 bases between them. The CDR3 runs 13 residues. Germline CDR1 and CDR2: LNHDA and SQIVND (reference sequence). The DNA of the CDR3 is TGTGCCAGCCGAGGTGACGCCTACAATGAGCAGTTCTTC. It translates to CASRGDAYNEQFF.

CDR3 DNA sequence: TGTGCCAGCCTTCTGGTTTCCCCCGGTCGCTACGAGCAGTACTTC. It translates to CASLLVSPGRYEQYF. The chain has TRBV6-5 and TRBJ2-7; no clear D gene. The CDR3 has 15 amino acids. Germline CDR1 MNHEY, CDR2 SVGAGI. V dropped 8 bases and J dropped 3 bases, with 20 bases sitting between them.

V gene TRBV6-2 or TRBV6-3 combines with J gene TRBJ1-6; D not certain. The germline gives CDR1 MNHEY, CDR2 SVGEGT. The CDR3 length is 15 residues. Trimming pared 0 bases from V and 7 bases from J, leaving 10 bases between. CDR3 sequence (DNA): TGTGCCAGCAGTTACTCGTTGGGCCAGAATTCACCCCTCCACTTT. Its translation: CASSYSLGQNSPLHF.

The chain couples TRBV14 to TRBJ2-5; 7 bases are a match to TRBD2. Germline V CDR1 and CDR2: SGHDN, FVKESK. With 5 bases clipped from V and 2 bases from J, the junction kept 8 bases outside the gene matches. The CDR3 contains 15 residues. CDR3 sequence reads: CASSSFGRGQETQYF. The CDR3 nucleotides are TGTGCCAGCAGCTCCTTTGGGCGGGGGCAAGAGACCCAGTACTTC.

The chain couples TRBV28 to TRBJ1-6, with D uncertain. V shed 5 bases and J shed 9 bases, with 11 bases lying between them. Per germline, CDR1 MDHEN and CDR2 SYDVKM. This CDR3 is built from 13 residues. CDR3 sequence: CASSPLRGSPLHF. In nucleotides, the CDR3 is TGTGCCAGCAGTCCCCTTCGAGGTTCACCCCTCCACTTT.